Reported below is one T cell receptor (beta chain). The antigen remains undetermined. The data were taken from a study of T cell repertoires in ileal Crohn's disease. Study-wide background: Thiopurines (around twelve) or anti-TNF agents (around 17) were given postoperatively to about half.

The CDR3 loop spans 14 amino acids. Germline-derived CDR1 and CDR2 are LNHDA and SQIVND (reference sequence). V was pared by 4 bases and J by 4 bases, with 13 bases between. The repertoire was sequenced with immunoSEQ multiplex PCR; TCRdb's copy has only in-frame clones and lacks some. The repertoire has fewer than 7,000 clones, around 80% of them found once; the top ten carry just under 3%. Study-level findings and limits: All patients with clonality above 26.8% had endoscopic recurrence.

The rearrangement uses TRBV19 and TRBJ2-5; D may be TRBD1 (6 bases). This clonotype was sampled from an adult with Crohn's disease. Sample: ileal tissue. The CDR3 is CASSRGTILETQYF. CDR3 sequence (DNA): TGTGCCAGTAGTAGAGGGACAATTCTAGAGACCCAGTACTTC. Filled out from reference TRBV19 and TRBJ2-5, the complete variable domain reads DGGITQSPKYLFRKEGQNVTLSCEQNLNHDAMYWYRQDPGQGLRLIYYSQIVNDFQKGDIAEGYSVSREKKESFPLTVTSAQKNPTAFYLCASSRGTILETQYFGPGTRLLVL.